Below, 21 T cell receptor beta chains from the same sample are listed, as sequenced in a study of T cells in Graves' hyperthyroidism and ophthalmopathy. The source material, RNA transcripts, was used to amplify TCR beta CDR3 regions. A set of HTBI primers served as the primers for a first-round RT-PCR of the TCR CDR3. TCRdb redid the calling of the multiplex PCR reads with MiXCR, one entry per CDR3 protein. The table records 300,000 to 450,000 distinct CDR3 sequences, 15% of them present only once. Sample: blood. These receptors came from a woman between 25 and 40 years old with Graves' hyperthyroidism.

This chain links TRBV20-1 with TRBJ2-1, with TRBD2 matching 12 bases. Gene TRBJ2-7 matches the end of the DNA better, so the J call may be wrong. Germline V gene lookup returns CDR1 DFQATT and CDR2 SNEGSKA (reference sequence). This CDR3 spans 21 amino acids. The chain's CDR3 is CSANSLFGLAGSPTKYNEQYF. CDR3 in DNA: TGCAGTGCCAACTCCCTCTTCGGACTAGCGGGATCCCCAACAAAGTACAATGAGCAGTACTTC.

Remarks on this clonotype: One end of the junction fails to match germline, which may point to a read error. The chain has TRBV28 and TRBJ2-2; 9 positions match TRBD1. The CDR3 extends over 15 amino acids. CDR1 is MDHEN, CDR2 SYDVKM, per germline. The CDR3 region has the DNA TGTGCCAGCAGTTCACAGGGGGCAGACACCGGGGAGCTGGTTTTT. This codes for CASSSQGADTGELVF. Looking up the rest from reference TRBV28 and TRBJ2-2 gives the full variable domain: DVKVTQSSRYLVKRTGEKVFLECVQDMDHENMFWYRQDPGLGLRLIYFSYDVKMKEKGDIPEGYSVSREKKERFSLILESASTNQTSMYLCASSSQGADTGELVFGEGSRLTVL.

This clonotype showed up many times. The V gene is TRBV29-1, the J gene TRBJ2-3; 12 nucleotides match TRBD2. This CDR3 is 18 amino acids long. Germline V lookup: CDR1 SQVTM, CDR2 ANQGSEA. Trimming at V came to 3 bases and at J to 5 bases, leaving 15 bases not matched to a gene. As DNA, the CDR3 is TGCAGCGTTGACGGGCTAGCGGGAGGGCGACACCATCTAGATACGCAGTATTTT. Translation: CSVDGLAGGRHHLDTQYF.

The rearrangement uses TRBV12-3 or TRBV12-4 and TRBJ1-4; a weak D match, TRBD1 (5 bases). V was pared by 3 bases and J by 9 bases, with 14 bases between. The CDR3 length is 14 residues. The chain's CDR3 is CASSLWGEAQKLFF. The CDR3 bases are TGTGCCAGCAGTTTGTGGGGGGAGGCCCAAAAACTGTTTTTT.

This chain links TRBV18 with TRBJ2-1; D gene ambiguous. The CDR3 runs to 12 residues. V was pared by 0 bases and J by 10 bases, with 7 bases between. Germline values: CDR1 KGHSH, CDR2 LQKENI. This CDR3 reads CASSPPNVEQFF. CDR3 sequence (DNA): TGTGCCAGCTCACCACCGAACGTGGAGCAGTTCTTC.

The CDR3 DNA reads as TGTGCCAGCAGCTTAGAGTACGCGGGGTGGAATGAGCAGTTCTTC. Translation gives CASSLEYAGWNEQFF. V gene TRBV11-2 combines with J gene TRBJ2-1, with D perhaps TRBD2 (6 bases). The germline gives CDR1 SGHAT, CDR2 FQNNGV. Trimming took 0 bases from V and 7 from J, leaving 13 bases between them. This CDR3 has 15 amino acids.

The sample holds a few counts of this clonotype. The chain couples TRBV5-6 to TRBJ2-7; no reliable D call. Germline V gives CDR1 SGHDT, CDR2 YYEEEE. CDR3 length equals 15 residues. Trimming cost V 2 bases and J 3 bases, with 15 bases left between them. The chain's CDR3 is CASSLVGAPSYEQYF. The CDR3 nucleotides are TGTGCCAGCAGCTTAGTAGGTGCCCCCAGCTACGAGCAGTACTTC.

This clonotype was observed many times. The chain combines TRBV12-3 or TRBV12-4 with TRBJ1-1; tentatively, D is TRBD1 (5 bases). The V end was cut by 4 bases, the J end by 11 bases, with 14 bases between. The CDR3 spans 12 residues. The CDR3 here is CASSSQSGFAFF. The CDR3 DNA is TGTGCCAGCAGTTCACAATCAGGGTTCGCTTTCTTT.

There are many counts of this clonotype. The chain is built from TRBV18 and TRBJ1-1; D ambiguous. The CDR3 sequence is 17 residues long. Looked up from germline, CDR1 is KGHSH and CDR2 is LQKENI. V was clipped by 3 bases and J by 1 base, with 18 bases between them. The CDR3 region is CASSPRPLGEQNTEAFF. CDR3 nucleotides: TGTGCCAGCTCACCTAGACCACTGGGTGAGCAGAACACTGAAGCTTTCTTT.

The chain is built from TRBV9 and TRBJ2-1; D gene ambiguous. Germline loops: CDR1 SGDLS, CDR2 YYNGEE. The CDR3 totals 14 residues. V lost 0 bases and J lost 4, with 8 bases in between. The chain's CDR3 is CASSVEATYNEQFF. The DNA of the CDR3 is TGTGCCAGCAGCGTAGAAGCGACATACAATGAGCAGTTCTTC.

V is TRBV7-2 and J is TRBJ2-5; 8 bases map to TRBD1. The trim removed 0 bases at V and 1 base at J, leaving 4 bases unmatched. The CDR3 runs to 16 residues. The germline V gene encodes CDR1 SGHTA and CDR2 FQGNSA. CDR3 coding DNA: TGTGCCAGCAGCTTAGCTTGGACAGGGCCCCAAGAGACCCAGTACTTC. It encodes CASSLAWTGPQETQYF.

The rearrangement uses TRBV20-1 and TRBJ1-5, with unresolved D. Germline CDR1 DFQATT, CDR2 SNEGSKA (reference sequence). The length of the CDR3 is 18 residues. Deletions cut 0 bases from V and 5 bases from J, with 23 bases between. Here the CDR3 reads CSAREGFWESLGYQPQHF. CDR3 DNA sequence: TGCAGTGCTAGAGAGGGATTCTGGGAAAGCTTAGGGTATCAGCCCCAGCATTTT.

This clonotype has more than one count but fewer than ten. This chain connects TRBV27 to TRBJ2-6, with 10 bases matching TRBD2. Trimming took 0 bases from V and 0 from J; bases not matched to a gene: 2. Germline CDR1 is MNHEY and CDR2 is SMNVEV (reference sequence). This CDR3 has 18 residues. CDR3: CASSLSASGSSGANVLTF. CDR3 in DNA: TGTGCCAGCAGTTTATCCGCTAGCGGGAGCTCTGGGGCCAACGTCCTGACTTTC.

This clonotype was picked up many times. The J gene is TRBJ2-7, the V gene TRBV7-9; 7 bases align to TRBD1. CDR3 length equals 17 residues. CDR1 is SEHNR, CDR2 FQNEAQ, per germline (reference sequence). The V and J ends lost 4 bases and 0 bases, in that order; junction bases with no gene match: 12. The CDR3 loop is CASSSLHRDRSSYEQYF. The DNA for the CDR3 is TGTGCCAGCAGCTCCCTCCACCGGGACAGAAGCTCCTACGAGCAGTACTTC.

The chain joins TRBV3-1 to TRBJ2-3, with 8 bases aligning to TRBD1. Germline V lookup: CDR1 LGHDT, CDR2 YNNKEL (reference sequence). This CDR3 is built from 14 residues. J was trimmed by 2 bases and V by 4 bases; bases with no gene match: 2. As DNA, the CDR3 is TGTGCCAGCAGCCGCAGGGGGCCCACAGATACGCAGTATTTT. It encodes CASSRRGPTDTQYF.

This clonotype was counted many times. V usage is TRBV20-1 and J usage is TRBJ1-6; 7 positions match TRBD1. This CDR3 region has 15 residues. The V gene end was trimmed by 4 bases and the J gene end by 2 bases; junction bases not matched to a gene: 5. From germline, CDR1 is DFQATT and CDR2 SNEGSKA (reference sequence). CDR3 in DNA: TGCAGTGCTACGGACAGGACCACCTATAATTCACCCCTCCACTTT. Protein sequence: CSATDRTTYNSPLHF.

In this sample, this clonotype turned up a few times. The chain has TRBV20-1 and TRBJ2-5; D is undetermined. Per germline, CDR1 DFQATT and CDR2 SNEGSKA (reference sequence). Trimming removed 3 bases at V and 2 bases at J, with 7 bases between. CDR3 length equals 12 residues. CDR3 protein: CSASGRQETQYF. The DNA for the CDR3 is TGCAGTGCTAGTGGACGTCAAGAGACCCAGTACTTC.

The chain couples TRBV20-1 to TRBJ2-1, with 7 nucleotides matching TRBD2. Germline V gene sequence: CDR1 DFQATT, CDR2 SNEGSKA (reference sequence). After removal of 7 bases from V and 0 bases from J, the junction contained 3 bases not matched to a gene. This CDR3 contains 13 residues. The CDR3 loop is CSGLAASYNEQFF. The CDR3, as DNA: TGCAGTGGGCTAGCGGCCTCCTACAATGAGCAGTTCTTC.

This clonotype was detected a few times. The gene calls are TRBV9 and TRBJ2-7, with 7 bases aligning to TRBD1. The germline V gene has CDR1 SGDLS and CDR2 YYNGEE. The CDR3 length is 15 residues. V shed 0 bases and J 0 bases; nucleotides not matched to a gene: 3. The CDR3 spells CASSVDRGSSYEQYF. The CDR3 DNA sequence: TGTGCCAGCAGCGTAGACAGGGGTAGCTCCTACGAGCAGTACTTC.

The table lists this clonotype with many counts. The chain is built from TRBV27 and TRBJ2-2; D perhaps matches TRBD2 (6 bases). This CDR3 has 17 amino acids. Germline V CDR1 and CDR2: MNHEY, SMNVEV (reference sequence). The germline V and J ends were trimmed by 4 bases and 5 bases, with 20 bases remaining between them. The CDR3 loop reads CASSSPRDWGRTGELFF. CDR3 DNA: TGTGCCAGCAGTTCGCCCCGGGACTGGGGTCGAACCGGGGAGCTGTTTTTT.

This clonotype was seen ten or more times. This sequence joins TRBV11-1 and TRBJ2-1; D perhaps matches TRBD1 (5 bases). The germline V and J ends were trimmed by 1 base and 0 bases, with 7 bases remaining between them. In germline, CDR1 is SGHAT, CDR2 FQDESV (reference sequence). CDR3 size: 15 residues. CDR3 nucleotides: TGTGCCAGCAGCTTAGACAGGATCTCCTACAATGAGCAGTTCTTC. Amino acids: CASSLDRISYNEQFF.